This note documents a single T cell receptor beta chain sequence. The junction departs from the called germline gene at one end, perhaps through a read error. How the authors handled the data: For nucleated cells, counts were estimated from reference gene primer amplification. TCRdb keeps only in-frame clones here, not all; method: immunoSEQ multiplex PCR. That table gives V, J and clone size, and the DNA gave D and trimming. Here the sample spans tens of thousands of clones, over 70% being singletons. This sample is part of a study of blood T cell repertoires in COVID-19. Study-wide background: Specimens from acute and convalescent COVID-19 originated in the United States, Italy and Spain.

Sequenced: peripheral blood. The origin of this receptor is an elderly man with active or convalescent COVID-19.

The CDR3 nucleotides are TGTGCCAGCTCACGACAAGAGACAGGCTCAAACTCCGATAATTCACCCCTCCACTTT. Amino acid sequence: CASSRQETGSNSDNSPLHF. This chain links TRBV18 with TRBJ1-6; possibly TRBD1 for D (6 bases). CDR3 size: 19 residues. Germline values: CDR1 KGHSH, CDR2 LQKENI.